Listed below are T cell receptor beta chains from one sample, sequenced in a study of immune cell composition in non-small cell lung cancer. Measured with immunoSEQ multiplex PCR; TCRdb has only the in-frame clones, and not every one. This sample has 13,000 or so clones; roughly 73% occur once, and the top ten carry approximately 14%. Material: lung tumor tissue. The receptors were sampled from a human donor with non-small cell lung cancer. The CDR3 runs from the conserved cysteine through the conserved F or W. Each record gives: V gene, D gene, J gene, CDR3 length, clone size, CDR3 DNA, CDR3 protein. D genes are given only for firm matches. Clone size is shown for a subset of rows, as once, few, many or a class of expanded clone.

V gene: TRBV7-2; D gene: NA; J gene: TRBJ2-7; CDR3 length: 14; clone size: NA; CDR3 DNA: TGTGCCAGCAGCTTATTGGCAGTTACCTACGAGCAGTACTTC; CDR3 protein: CASSLLAVTYEQYF
V gene: TRBV7-9; D gene: TRBD1; J gene: TRBJ2-5; CDR3 length: 14; clone size: NA; CDR3 DNA: TGTGCCAGCAGCCAAACGACAGGGCGGGAGACCCAGTACTTC; CDR3 protein: CASSQTTGRETQYF
V gene: TRBV5-1; D gene: NA; J gene: TRBJ2-7; CDR3 length: 12; clone size: NA; CDR3 DNA: TGCGCCAGCAGCAACCCTAGCTACGAGCAGTACTTC; CDR3 protein: CASSNPSYEQYF
V gene: TRBV19; D gene: NA; J gene: TRBJ2-3; CDR3 length: 14; clone size: NA; CDR3 DNA: TGTGCCACAAAAGCGGGCTACAGCACAGATACGCAGTATTTT; CDR3 protein: CATKAGYSTDTQYF
V gene: TRBV4-3; D gene: TRBD1; J gene: TRBJ1-1; CDR3 length: 16; clone size: NA; CDR3 DNA: TGCGCCAGCAGCCAAGAGCCGACAGGGGTGGTCACTGAAGCTTTCTTT; CDR3 protein: CASSQEPTGVVTEAFF
V gene: TRBV6-1; D gene: NA; J gene: TRBJ2-5; CDR3 length: 14; clone size: NA; CDR3 DNA: TGTGCCAGCAGGGGACACTCTCCTTCTGAGACCCAGTACTTC; CDR3 protein: CASRGHSPSETQYF
V gene: TRBV19; D gene: NA; J gene: TRBJ1-1; CDR3 length: 13; clone size: NA; CDR3 DNA: TGTGCCACAATCGACAGGACGGGGACTGAAGCTTTCTTT; CDR3 protein: CATIDRTGTEAFF
V gene: TRBV6-5; D gene: TRBD1; J gene: TRBJ1-5; CDR3 length: 14; clone size: NA; CDR3 DNA: TGTGCCAGCAGGGCGACAGGGGGTAATCAGCCCCAGCATTTT; CDR3 protein: CASRATGGNQPQHF
V gene: TRBV4-3; D gene: TRBD2; J gene: TRBJ2-2; CDR3 length: 15; clone size: NA; CDR3 DNA: TGCGCCAGCAGCCAAGTGGCTAGCGGGAGGGCCGAGGTGTTTTTT; CDR3 protein: CASSQVASGRAEVFF
V gene: TRBV18; D gene: NA; J gene: TRBJ1-6; CDR3 length: 16; clone size: once; CDR3 DNA: TGTGCCAGCTCACAAGCAGGGAACCCGGTTAATTCACCCCTCCACTTT; CDR3 protein: CASSQAGNPVNSPLHF
V gene: TRBV5-1; D gene: TRBD2; J gene: TRBJ2-1; CDR3 length: 15; clone size: NA; CDR3 DNA: TGCGCCAGCAGCTTGACTAGCGGGAGATACAATGAGCAGTTCTTC; CDR3 protein: CASSLTSGRYNEQFF
V gene: TRBV2; D gene: TRBD1; J gene: TRBJ2-6; CDR3 length: 16; clone size: NA; CDR3 DNA: TGTGCCAGCAGTCATATACAGGGGGCTGGGGCCAACGTCCTGACTTTC; CDR3 protein: CASSHIQGAGANVLTF
V gene: TRBV18; D gene: NA; J gene: TRBJ2-7; CDR3 length: 14; clone size: NA; CDR3 DNA: TGTGCCAGCTCACCCTCGACAGTCTCCTACGAGCAGTACTTC; CDR3 protein: CASSPSTVSYEQYF
V gene: TRBV9; D gene: TRBD2; J gene: TRBJ2-7; CDR3 length: 13; clone size: NA; CDR3 DNA: TGTGCCAGCAGCGACCGGGAGGGGATGAAGCAGTACTTC; CDR3 protein: CASSDREGMKQYF
V gene: TRBV15; D gene: NA; J gene: TRBJ2-1; CDR3 length: 16; clone size: NA; CDR3 DNA: TGTGCCACCAGCCCACAGGGGGGGGGCTCCTACAATGAGCAGTTCTTC; CDR3 protein: CATSPQGGGSYNEQFF
V gene: TRBV28; D gene: NA; J gene: TRBJ1-1; CDR3 length: 16; clone size: few; CDR3 DNA: TGTGCCAGCAGTTTAGAATTGGGAGCGGGTATGACTGAAGCTTTCTTT; CDR3 protein: CASSLELGAGMTEAFF
V gene: TRBV27; D gene: NA; J gene: TRBJ1-1; CDR3 length: 13; clone size: large; CDR3 DNA: TGTGCCAGCAGTCTTCAGGGGAACACTGAAGCTTTCTTT; CDR3 protein: CASSLQGNTEAFF
V gene: TRBV2; D gene: NA; J gene: TRBJ2-5; CDR3 length: 15; clone size: NA; CDR3 DNA: TGTGCCAGCAGTGATCCGTCTAGCCGCGGGGAGACCCAGTACTTC; CDR3 protein: CASSDPSSRGETQYF
V gene: TRBV5-4; D gene: NA; J gene: TRBJ2-7; CDR3 length: 13; clone size: NA; CDR3 DNA: TGTGCCAGCAGCTTGAGGGGAATAGGCGAGCAGTACTTC; CDR3 protein: CASSLRGIGEQYF
V gene: TRBV4-3; D gene: TRBD2; J gene: TRBJ2-1; CDR3 length: 17; clone size: NA; CDR3 DNA: TGCGCCAGCAGCCCAGCGGGGGGGCTTAGCTCCTACAATGAGCAGTTCTTC; CDR3 protein: CASSPAGGLSSYNEQFF
V gene: TRBV19; D gene: TRBD2; J gene: TRBJ2-7; CDR3 length: 15; clone size: NA; CDR3 DNA: TGTGCCAGTAGTACCCAAGCGGGGGGGCGGTACGAGCAGTACTTC; CDR3 protein: CASSTQAGGRYEQYF
V gene: TRBV27; D gene: TRBD2; J gene: TRBJ2-1; CDR3 length: 14; clone size: NA; CDR3 DNA: TGTGCCAGCAAGACTAGCGGGGGGTACAATGAGCAGTTCTTC; CDR3 protein: CASKTSGGYNEQFF
V gene: TRBV7-7; D gene: NA; J gene: TRBJ2-2; CDR3 length: 17; clone size: NA; CDR3 DNA: TGTGCTAGCAGCTTTACCGGCCCCACGGGGTACACCGGGGAGCTGTTTTTT; CDR3 protein: CASSFTGPTGYTGELFF
V gene: TRBV10-3; D gene: NA; J gene: TRBJ2-7; CDR3 length: 12; clone size: NA; CDR3 DNA: TGTGCCACCCTGGACGGGGGCTACGAGCAGTACTTC; CDR3 protein: CATLDGGYEQYF
V gene: TRBV5-6; D gene: NA; J gene: TRBJ1-5; CDR3 length: 18; clone size: few; CDR3 DNA: TGTGCCAGCAGCTTGTGGGGGATTGGGGGGGTTAGCAATCAGCCCCAGCATTTT; CDR3 protein: CASSLWGIGGVSNQPQHF
V gene: TRBV5-1; D gene: NA; J gene: TRBJ2-3; CDR3 length: 13; clone size: once; CDR3 DNA: TGCGCCAGCAGCGACGGACAAGCAGATACGCAGTATTTT; CDR3 protein: CASSDGQADTQYF
V gene: TRBV5-4; D gene: NA; J gene: TRBJ1-1; CDR3 length: 12; clone size: NA; CDR3 DNA: TGTGCCAGCAGCTTTGTAAACACTGAAGCTTTCTTT; CDR3 protein: CASSFVNTEAFF
V gene: TRBV11-2; D gene: TRBD2; J gene: TRBJ2-3; CDR3 length: 17; clone size: NA; CDR3 DNA: TGTGCCAGCAGCACCCGGACTAGCGGGATCAGCACAGATACGCAGTATTTT; CDR3 protein: CASSTRTSGISTDTQYF
V gene: TRBV28; D gene: TRBD2; J gene: TRBJ2-1; CDR3 length: 16; clone size: medium-sized; CDR3 DNA: TGTGCCAGCAGTTCCCCCGCGGGGGGCTCCTACAATGAGCAGTTCTTC; CDR3 protein: CASSSPAGGSYNEQFF